The rows below give T cell receptor beta chains drawn from one sample of a study of tumor and adjacent non-tumor tissue in lung cancer. From the multiplex PCR reads, TCRdb called clonotypes with MiXCR, one entry per CDR3 protein. The repertoire includes 50,000 or so distinct CDR3 sequences, 60% to 80% of them detected once, and more than 20% sits in the top ten. The material sequenced was distant non-tumor lung tissue. Receptors were obtained from a woman aged 55-70 years with non-small cell lung cancer. The CDR3 runs from the conserved cysteine through the conserved F or W. A D gene is named only where the DNA matches it firmly. The size entry is marked missing in some rows and otherwise reads once, few, many or a size class.

clone size	V gene	D gene	J gene	CDR3 length	CDR3 protein	CDR3 DNA
many	TRBV6-5	NA	TRBJ2-6	15	CASSYGGGGANVLTF	TGTGCCAGCAGTTACGGGGGTGGTGGGGCCAACGTCCTGACTTTC
medium-sized	TRBV29-1	NA	TRBJ2-7	12	CSVDRGAGEQYF	TGCAGCGTTGATAGGGGGGCTGGCGAGCAGTACTTC
many	TRBV20-1	TRBD2	TRBJ2-1	11	CSQTSGNEQFF	TGCAGTCAGACTAGCGGCAATGAGCAGTTCTTC
NA	TRBV5-1	TRBD1	TRBJ1-1	16	CASSLSPGQTNTEAFF	TGCGCCAGCAGCTTGAGCCCGGGACAGACGAACACTGAAGCTTTCTTT
NA	TRBV7-8	NA	TRBJ2-7	15	CAGSKGAGQTYEQYF	TGTGCCGGCAGCAAAGGTGCGGGACAGACCTACGAGCAGTATTTC
NA	TRBV11-2	NA	TRBJ2-2	13	CACSFFQTGELSF	TGTGCCTGCAGCTTTTTCCAGACCGGGGAGCTGTCTTTT
NA	TRBV5-1	NA	TRBJ2-1	15	CTSSNRDTAKNEQLF	TGCACCAGCAGCAACCGGGACACGGCCAAGAATGAGCAGCTCTTC
NA	TRBV29-1	NA	TRBJ2-1	13	CSVDHPALNEQFF	TGCAGCGTAGATCATCCAGCGCTCAATGAGCAGTTCTTC
NA	TRBV11-3	NA	TRBJ2-5	16	CASSIRPGPGRETQYF	TGTGCCAGCAGCATAAGGCCGGGCCCTGGGAGGGAGACCCAGTACTTC
NA	TRBV13	NA	TRBJ2-1	15	CASNLGVGTYNEQFF	TGTGCCAGCAACTTAGGGGTGGGGACCTACAATGAGCAGTTCTTC
NA	TRBV5-4	NA	TRBJ2-2	16	CASSQGIRRSTRELFF	TGTGCCAGCAGCCAAGGGATCCGTCGTTCCACCAGGGAGTTGTTTTTT
NA	TRBV6-6	NA	TRBJ2-2	13	CAGRTSNEGELFF	TGTGCCGGCAGAACAAGTAATGAAGGGGAGCTGTTTTTT
NA	TRBV11-1	NA	TRBJ1-1	12	CASSLGRIEAFF	TGTGCCAGCAGCTTGGGGCGGATCGAGGCTTTCTTT
NA	TRBV12-3/TRBV12-4	TRBD1	TRBJ2-2	17	CASSLRGRGFYTGELFF	TGTGCCAGCAGTTTGAGGGGCAGGGGGTTTTACACCGGGGAGCTGTTTTTT
NA	TRBV11-3	NA	TRBJ2-2	13	CISSLVGSGELLF	TGTATCAGCAGCTTAGTAGGGTCCGGGGAGCTGCTTTTT
many	TRBV5-1	NA	TRBJ2-7	13	CASSLWDSYEQYF	TGCGCCAGCAGCTTGTGGGACTCCTACGAGCAGTACTTC
NA	TRBV15	NA	TRBJ2-5	16	CATSRDKQVTGETQYF	TGTGCCACCAGCAGAGATAAGCAGGTGACAGGAGAGACCCAGTACTTC
many	TRBV6-6	NA	TRBJ1-5	14	CASSYGGTNQPQHF	TGTGCCAGCAGTTACGGGGGCACTAATCAGCCCCAGCATTTT
NA	TRBV6-5	NA	TRBJ2-5	14	CASSAQGEEDTQYF	TGTGCTAGCAGTGCCCAGGGAGAGGAAGATACTCAGTACTTC
NA	TRBV12-3/TRBV12-4	NA	TRBJ2-7	14	CASSLWERGYEQYF	TGTGCCAGCAGCCTCTGGGAGAGGGGTTACGAGCAGTACTTC
NA	TRBV7-8	NA	TRBJ2-3	15	CASSFGTASPDTQYF	TGTGCTAGCAGCTTCGGGACGGCTAGCCCAGATACGCAGTATTTT
NA	TRBV21-1	NA	TRBJ1-3	17	CASSKSFRGWGGNAIYF	TGTGCCAGCAGCAAATCATTCAGGGGCTGGGGGGGAAACGCCATATATTTT
NA	TRBV29-1	NA	TRBJ1-1	14	CSVIPSPVNTDAFF	TGCAGTGTGATACCCTCCCCCGTGAACACTGACGCTTTCTTT
NA	TRBV14	NA	TRBJ2-6	15	CASNKLSSGANVLIF	TGTGCCAGCAACAAGCTTAGCTCTGGGGCCAACGTCCTGATTTTC
many	TRBV28	TRBD1	TRBJ1-5	14	CASSFEQGYQPQHF	TGTGCCAGCAGTTTCGAACAGGGGTATCAGCCCCAGCATTTT
NA	TRBV4-3	NA	TRBJ2-3	15	CASNQEVGRMGTQYF	TGTGCCAGCAACCAAGAGGTGGGGAGGATGGGTACGCAGTATTTT
NA	TRBV11-1	NA	TRBJ2-1	13	CASSDHGVADRFF	TGTGCCAGCAGCGACCACGGGGTTGCGGATCGATTCTTC
NA	TRBV7-9	NA	TRBJ2-3	14	CANSLVYVQDTQYF	TGTGCCAACAGCTTAGTGTACGTGCAGGATACGCAGTATTTT
NA	TRBV11-3	NA	TRBJ2-7	14	CASSLDTGTSEQYF	TGTGCCAGCAGCTTAGATACGGGTACCTCCGAACAGTACTTC
NA	TRBV11-2	TRBD2	TRBJ2-5	15	CASRTRVAGGETQYF	TGTGCAAGCAGGACTAGGGTAGCGGGAGGCGAGACCCAGTACTTC
many	TRBV4-1	TRBD1	TRBJ2-7	14	CASSPGQGNYEQYF	TGCGCCAGCAGCCCAGGACAGGGGAACTACGAGCAGTACTTC
once	TRBV11-2	NA	TRBJ1-5	13	CATSFTGSEPQHF	TGTGCCACCAGCTTTACCGGGAGTGAGCCACAGCATTTT
NA	TRBV29-1	NA	TRBJ2-1	12	CSVGHRAAEQFF	TGTAGTGTTGGCCACAGGGCGGCTGAGCAGTTCTTC
NA	TRBV12-3/TRBV12-4	NA	TRBJ2-7	14	CASNWRGTLNGQYF	TGTGCTAGCAATTGGCGTGGGACTCTCAACGGGCAGTACTTC
NA	TRBV29-1	NA	TRBJ2-3	14	CSVSPGGDNQPQYF	TGCAGCGTCAGCCCGGGTGGGGACAATCAGCCCCAGTATTTT
once	TRBV4-3	NA	TRBJ1-6	15	CASSQRMGENSPLQF	TGCGCCAGCAGCCAGCGAATGGGGGAGAATTCACCCCTCCAGTTT
NA	TRBV5-1	TRBD2	TRBJ2-3	17	CASSSGVRTSGTDTQYF	TGCGCCAGCAGCTCGGGGGTACGGACTAGCGGCACAGATACGCAATATTTT
NA	TRBV29-1	NA	TRBJ2-3	11	CSVEDGDTQYF	TGCAGCGTTGAGGATGGAGATACGCAGTATTTC
few	TRBV6-2/TRBV6-3	NA	TRBJ2-7	14	CAGCRSGQSYEQYF	TGTGCCGGCTGTCGCTCCGGACAGTCCTACGAGCAGTACTTC
NA	TRBV11-1	NA	TRBJ1-1	13	CAGSLFSGSLTFF	TGTGCCGGCAGCCTATTCTCGGGCAGCCTAACTTTCTTT
NA	TRBV4-2	TRBD2	TRBJ2-1	16	CVSSPSQREPINEQFF	TGTGTCAGCAGCCCCTCACAGCGGGAGCCTATCAATGAGCAGTTCTTC
NA	TRBV4-3	NA	TRBJ2-3	15	CASSQGRLRTDMQYF	TGCGCCAGTAGCCAAGGGCGACTGCGCACAGATATGCAGTATTTT
NA	TRBV11-2	NA	TRBJ2-3	15	CVSSLWGALGDTQYF	TGTGTTAGCAGCTTATGGGGGGCCCTCGGAGATACGCAGTATTTT
NA	TRBV7-9	TRBD2	TRBJ2-7	14	CASNLGAGSLEQYF	TGTGCCAGCAACTTAGGAGCGGGATCTCTCGAGCAGTACTTC
NA	TRBV11-3	NA	TRBJ1-4	17	CASNFDSRDATNEKPFF	TGCGCCAGCAACTTTGACAGCCGAGATGCAACTAATGAAAAACCGTTTTTT
NA	TRBV11-3	NA	TRBJ2-7	15	CASILWAGVSNEQYF	TGTGCTAGCATCTTATGGGCAGGGGTCTCCAACGAGCAGTACTTC
NA	TRBV4-2	NA	TRBJ2-7	15	CASSRLLSSNCEQYF	TGTGCCAGCAGCCGACTTCTATCTTCCAACTGCGAGCAGTACTTC
once	TRBV29-1	NA	TRBJ1-4	11	CSVVVDEKLFF	TGCAGCGTTGTGGTGGATGAAAAACTGTTTTTT
NA	TRBV11-3	TRBD2	TRBJ2-1	15	CASDHLAGWANEQMF	TGTGCCAGCGACCACTTAGCGGGGTGGGCCAATGAGCAGATGTTC
NA	TRBV11-2	NA	TRBJ2-5	14	CASKGPSNQETQHF	TGTGCCAGCAAGGGGCCGAGTAACCAAGAGACCCAGCACTTC
NA	TRBV4-3	NA	TRBJ1-1	13	CASSQEVNSEAFF	TGCGCCAGCAGCCAAGAGGTGAACTCTGAGGCTTTCTTT